The sequence of this T cell receptor beta chain was determined in a study of neoadjuvant anti-PD-1 for oral cavity cancer. The wider study: Before surgery, most patients got three to four biweekly 3 mg/kg nivolumab doses. Patients without progression received a fourth nivolumab dose around day 43, then surgical resection on days 50-56.

As for time point: after neoadjuvant nivolumab, at surgical resection. These newly diagnosed stage II-IVA oral cavity squamous cell carcinoma patients had no prior systemic or radiation treatment. Survey sequencing of tumors mostly used 4 to 5 ug DNA, two replicates. The data were produced by immunoSEQ multiplex PCR, yet TCRdb's version contains in-frame clones alone and is incomplete. The sample has tens of thousands of clones, about 36% seen once. This TCR was recovered from a person between 40 and 85 years old with oral cavity squamous cell carcinoma. Sequenced here: tumor tissue, sampled after nivolumab (anti-PD-1) treatment.

The CDR3 spells CASSETGLGEKLFF. For the CDR3, the DNA is TGTGCCAGCAGCGAGACAGGCTTAGGGGAAAAACTGTTTTTT. This chain joins TRBV14 and TRBJ1-4; weak D call: TRBD1 (6 bases). The CDR3 runs 14 residues. V was trimmed by 5 bases and J by 8 bases, leaving 15 bases between them. Looked up from germline, CDR1 is SGHDN and CDR2 is FVKESK.